The present TCR beta chain was sequenced within a study of molecular identifiers for immune sequencing clone quantification. CDR1 KGHSY and CDR2 FQNENV come from the germline V gene. V lost 4 bases and J lost 7, with 16 bases in between. This CDR3 is built from 15 residues. This clonotype was counted many times. Antigen specificity is unknown. Naive CD8 libraries were made from about 20,000 to 1,000,000 sorted cells, and they used 10%, 30% or 50% RNA. Points from the study as a whole: Over 99% of effector molecules, but under 1% in naive cells, were held by clones with more than 20 RNA copies. Detection of one spiked Jurkat cell's TCR RNA reportedly worked in 900,000 to 1,000,000 naive cells.

Both previously described methods and listed TCR primers were employed to make bulk TCR libraries. TCRdb processed the PCR reads anew with MiXCR; each CDR3 protein has one entry. The sample holds about 640,000 distinct CDR3 sequences, nearly 20% seen once. This receptor was identified in a human donor in good health. Some libraries in this study had Jurkat cell RNA spiked in. The sample was naive CD8+ T cells from blood, with Jurkat cell RNA spiked in. Subset given: FACS-sorted CD8+CD4-CCR7+CD45RA+ naive T cells. J is TRBJ1-4 and V is TRBV16, with D possibly being TRBD1 (6 bases). The CDR3 region has the DNA TGTGCCAGCAGCCGCGAGACAGGTGTCGGTGAAAAACTGTTTTTT. It codes for CASSRETGVGEKLFF.